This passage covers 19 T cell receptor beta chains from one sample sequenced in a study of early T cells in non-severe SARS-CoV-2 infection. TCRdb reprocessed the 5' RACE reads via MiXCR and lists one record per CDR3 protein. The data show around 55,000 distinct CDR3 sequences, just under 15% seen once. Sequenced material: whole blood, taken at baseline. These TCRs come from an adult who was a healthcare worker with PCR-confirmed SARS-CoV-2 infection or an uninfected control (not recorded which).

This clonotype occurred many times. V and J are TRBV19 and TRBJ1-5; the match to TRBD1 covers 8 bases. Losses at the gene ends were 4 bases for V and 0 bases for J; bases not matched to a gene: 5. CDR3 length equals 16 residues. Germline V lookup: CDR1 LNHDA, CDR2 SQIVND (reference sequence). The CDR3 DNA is TGTGCCAGTAGTAGCGGACAGGGACATAGCAATCAGCCCCAGCATTTT. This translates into CASSSGQGHSNQPQHF.

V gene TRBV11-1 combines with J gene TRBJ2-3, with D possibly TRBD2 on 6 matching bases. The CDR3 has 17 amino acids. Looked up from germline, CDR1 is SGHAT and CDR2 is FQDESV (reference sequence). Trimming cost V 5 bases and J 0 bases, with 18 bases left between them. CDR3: CASSRRSSAHSTDTQYF. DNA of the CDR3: TGTGCCAGCAGCCGAAGGTCTAGCGCACATAGCACAGATACGCAGTATTTT.

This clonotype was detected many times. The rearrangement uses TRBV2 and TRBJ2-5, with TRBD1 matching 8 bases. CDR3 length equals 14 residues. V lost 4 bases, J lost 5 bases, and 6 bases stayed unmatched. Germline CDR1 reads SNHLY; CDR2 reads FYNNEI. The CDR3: CASSGRTGMETQYF. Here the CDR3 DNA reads TGTGCCAGCAGTGGGCGGACAGGGATGGAGACCCAGTACTTC.

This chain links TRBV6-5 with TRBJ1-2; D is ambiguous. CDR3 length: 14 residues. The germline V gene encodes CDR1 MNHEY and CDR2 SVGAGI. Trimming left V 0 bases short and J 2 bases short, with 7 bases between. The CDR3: CASSYSPPNYGYTF. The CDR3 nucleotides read TGTGCCAGCAGTTACTCGCCACCGAACTATGGCTACACCTTC.

Here the CDR3 DNA reads TGTGCCAGCAGCCCGGTTGAGGGGGCGAGAGAGCAGTACTTC. This codes for CASSPVEGAREQYF. The genes are TRBV28 and TRBJ2-7, with 7 bases lining up with TRBD1. Trimming took 6 bases from V and 7 from J; bases not matched to a gene: 12. Germline-derived CDR1 and CDR2 are MDHEN and SYDVKM. CDR3 length: 14 residues.

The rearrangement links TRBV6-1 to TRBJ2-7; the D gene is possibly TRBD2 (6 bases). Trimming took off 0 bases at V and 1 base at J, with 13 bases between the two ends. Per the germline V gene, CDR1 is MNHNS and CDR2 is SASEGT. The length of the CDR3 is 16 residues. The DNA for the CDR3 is TGTGCCAGCAGTGAAGCGTGGAGGGACCCTTCCTACGAGCAGTACTTC. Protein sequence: CASSEAWRDPSYEQYF.

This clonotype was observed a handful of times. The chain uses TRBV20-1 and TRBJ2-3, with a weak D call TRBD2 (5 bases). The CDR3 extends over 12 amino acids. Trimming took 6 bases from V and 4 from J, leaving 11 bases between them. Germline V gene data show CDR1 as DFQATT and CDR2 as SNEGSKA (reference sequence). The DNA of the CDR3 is TGCAGTGCCAACGGGATACCAGATACGCAGTATTTT. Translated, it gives CSANGIPDTQYF.

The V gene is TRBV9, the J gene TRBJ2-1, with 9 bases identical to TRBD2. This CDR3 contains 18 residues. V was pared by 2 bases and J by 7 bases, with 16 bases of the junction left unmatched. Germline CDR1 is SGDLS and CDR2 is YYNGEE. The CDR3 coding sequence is TGTGCCAGCAGCGTGAGGATGGGAGGGCTAGCGGGGAAGAATGAGCAGTTCTTC. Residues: CASSVRMGGLAGKNEQFF.

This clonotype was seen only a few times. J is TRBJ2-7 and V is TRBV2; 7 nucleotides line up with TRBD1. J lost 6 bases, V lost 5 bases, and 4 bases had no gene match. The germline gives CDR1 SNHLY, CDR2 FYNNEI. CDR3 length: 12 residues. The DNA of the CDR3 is TGTGCCAGCAGTAGGACAGGACGCGAGCAGTACTTC. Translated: CASSRTGREQYF.

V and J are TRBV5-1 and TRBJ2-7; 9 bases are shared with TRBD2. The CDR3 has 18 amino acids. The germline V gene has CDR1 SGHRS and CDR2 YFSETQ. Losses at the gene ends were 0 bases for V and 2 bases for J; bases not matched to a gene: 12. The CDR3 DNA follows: TGCGCCAGCAGCTTGGTTGCCTCGGGGCTAGCGGGAACCTACGAGCAGTACTTC. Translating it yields CASSLVASGLAGTYEQYF.

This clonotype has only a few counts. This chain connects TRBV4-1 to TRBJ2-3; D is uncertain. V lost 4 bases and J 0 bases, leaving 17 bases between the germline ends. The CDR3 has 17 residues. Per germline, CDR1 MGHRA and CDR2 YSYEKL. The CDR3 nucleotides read TGCGCCAGCAGCCCGTTTGACTTGGGCCTTAGCACAGATACGCAGTATTTT. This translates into CASSPFDLGLSTDTQYF.

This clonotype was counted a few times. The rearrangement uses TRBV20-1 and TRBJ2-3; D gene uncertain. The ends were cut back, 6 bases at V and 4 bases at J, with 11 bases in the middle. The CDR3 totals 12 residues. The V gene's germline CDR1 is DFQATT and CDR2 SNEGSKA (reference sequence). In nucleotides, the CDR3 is TGCAGTGCCCTGCTCAGTTCAGATACGCAGTATTTT. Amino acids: CSALLSSDTQYF.

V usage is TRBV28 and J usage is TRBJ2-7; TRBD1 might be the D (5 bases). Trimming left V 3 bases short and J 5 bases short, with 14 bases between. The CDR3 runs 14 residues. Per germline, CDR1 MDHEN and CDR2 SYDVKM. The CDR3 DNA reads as TGTGCCAGCAGTTTTCGGCAGGGTTGGAACGAGCAGTACTTC. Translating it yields CASSFRQGWNEQYF.

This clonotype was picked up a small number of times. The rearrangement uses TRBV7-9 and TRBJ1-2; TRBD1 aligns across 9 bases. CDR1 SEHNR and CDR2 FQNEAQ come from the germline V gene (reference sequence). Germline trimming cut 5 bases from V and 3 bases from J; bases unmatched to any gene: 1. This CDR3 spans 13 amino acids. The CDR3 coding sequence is TGTGCCAGCAGCCGGACAGGGGACTATGGCTACACCTTC. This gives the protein CASSRTGDYGYTF.

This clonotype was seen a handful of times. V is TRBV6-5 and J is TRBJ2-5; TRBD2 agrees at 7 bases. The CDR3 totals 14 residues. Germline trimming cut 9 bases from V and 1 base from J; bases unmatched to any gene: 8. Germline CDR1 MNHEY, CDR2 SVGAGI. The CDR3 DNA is TGTGCCAGTTCGGGGAGGGCGATCCAAGAGACCCAGTACTTC. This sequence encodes CASSGRAIQETQYF.

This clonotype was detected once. The CDR3 is CASSPEYYGYTF. CDR3 nucleotide sequence: TGTGCCAGCAGTCCCGAGTACTATGGCTACACCTTC. The J gene is TRBJ1-2, the V gene TRBV28; no firm D call. This CDR3 has 12 residues. Germline V gives CDR1 MDHEN, CDR2 SYDVKM. V was clipped by 5 bases and J by 3 bases, with 7 bases between them.

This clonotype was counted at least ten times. The CDR3 spells CASSEPGHGAEAFF. The CDR3 nucleotides read TGCGCCAGCAGTGAGCCAGGCCACGGAGCTGAAGCTTTCTTT. The chain has TRBV10-2 and TRBJ1-1; D is uncertain. Trimming removed 2 bases at V and 6 bases at J, with 13 bases between. CDR1 is WSHSY, CDR2 SAAADI, per germline. The CDR3 consists of 14 residues.

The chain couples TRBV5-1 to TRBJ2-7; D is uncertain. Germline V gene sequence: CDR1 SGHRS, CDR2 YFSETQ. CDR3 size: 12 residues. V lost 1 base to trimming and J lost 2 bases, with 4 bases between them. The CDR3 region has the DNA TGCGCCAGCAGCTTGCGTCCCTACGAGCAGTACTTC. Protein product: CASSLRPYEQYF.

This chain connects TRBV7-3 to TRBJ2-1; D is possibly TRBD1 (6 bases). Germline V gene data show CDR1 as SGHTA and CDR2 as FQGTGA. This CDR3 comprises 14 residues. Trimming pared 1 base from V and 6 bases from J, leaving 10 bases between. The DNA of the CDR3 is TGTGCCAGCAGCTTAAACCACAGGGTCAATGAGCAGTTCTTC. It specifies CASSLNHRVNEQFF.